Listed below are T cell receptor beta chains from one sample, sequenced in a study of radiotherapy plus CTLA-4 blockade in lung cancer. Profiled with immunoSEQ multiplex PCR; TCRdb holds only in-frame clones, not every one. Of about 85,000 clones listed, approximately 83% are singletons. The sequences come from peripheral blood, collected from a patient treated with radiotherapy plus ipilimumab. The receptors were sampled from a human donor with non-small cell lung cancer who had a partial response to radiotherapy plus ipilimumab. Both conserved end residues are part of each CDR3. Each record gives: J gene, V gene, CDR3 protein.

TRBJ2-3 TRBV5-6 CASSRPGHPSTDTQYF
TRBJ2-3 TRBV11-2 CASSFAGAGDTQYF
TRBJ1-2 TRBV25-1 CASSEPGESFYGYTF
TRBJ1-4 TRBV18 CASSPRWQRQGDGEKLFF
TRBJ2-1 TRBV5-1 CASSLVRTHPNEQFF
TRBJ1-2 TRBV6-6 CASSSQGVYGYTF
TRBJ1-5 TRBV6-5 CASSYSRGNQPQHF
TRBJ2-7 TRBV7-9 CASSLGDRISYEQYF
TRBJ2-2 TRBV5-1 CASSLSQGEAGELFF
TRBJ2-2 TRBV4-1 CASSQDSVNTGELFF
TRBJ2-7 TRBV6-1 CASSEGVTQGQYF
TRBJ1-4 TRBV7-9 CASSLGDRPTTNEKLFF
TRBJ2-3 TRBV28 CASSPNPLATDTQYF
TRBJ1-1 TRBV9 CASRPYGGRSEAFF
TRBJ2-7 TRBV5-1 CASSLGGTAGEQYF
TRBJ1-2 TRBV7-8 CASSAGVGLGYGYTF
TRBJ1-2 TRBV28 CASSGRGQGYGYTF
TRBJ2-3 TRBV19 CASSLIQGGGTDTQYF
TRBJ2-6 TRBV7-6 CASNRDSSPGANVLTF
TRBJ2-7 TRBV29-1 CSVFYRSSYEQYF
TRBJ1-1 TRBV6-1 CASSGTADVAFF
TRBJ2-6 TRBV28 CASSLSGLSGANVLTF
TRBJ1-2 TRBV2 CASSEQGYGYTF
TRBJ1-1 TRBV10-3 CAISAGTEGVNTEAFF
TRBJ2-1 TRBV19 CASSQKQGDEQFF
TRBJ2-2 TRBV2 CASTTGGGGPSGELFF
TRBJ2-7 TRBV28 CASRVGLAGDLYF
TRBJ2-3 TRBV6-5 CASSPRTSADTQYF
TRBJ1-2 TRBV5-1 CASSPGQQFYGYTF
TRBJ2-5 TRBV29-1 CSVRTLRQETQYF
TRBJ2-3 TRBV9 CASSVGDRGWSDTQYF
TRBJ2-5 TRBV19 CASSTTGVRETQYF
TRBJ2-3 TRBV30 CAWSAGGTGEYF
TRBJ2-1 TRBV5-5 CASSGTVRVYNEQFF
TRBJ1-1 TRBV30 CAWRKQGLNTEAFF
TRBJ1-2 TRBV6-5 CASIATGRGYGYTF
TRBJ2-3 TRBV23-1 CASSQRRQGTTDTQYF
TRBJ2-1 TRBV6-4 CASSAQPLAGGGEQFF
TRBJ2-3 TRBV18 CASSPTSGSGDTQYF
TRBJ1-2 TRBV6-4 CASTLQAGTNYGYTF
TRBJ2-3 TRBV30 CAWRRLSGTDTQYF
TRBJ1-5 TRBV30 CAWSLGVSNQPQHF
TRBJ2-1 TRBV6-5 CASSYRGGRSIF
TRBJ1-2 TRBV19 CASSQKGASDYGYTF
TRBJ1-1 TRBV9 CASSVGGQAGTEAFF
TRBJ1-2 TRBV7-3 CASSSRDRAFGRGGYTF
TRBJ1-1 TRBV29-1 CSTSGTGMNTEAFF
TRBJ2-2 TRBV19 CASSPRTSGSPGELFF
TRBJ1-2 TRBV18 CASSPETGGSYGYTF
TRBJ2-4 TRBV7-2 CASSLNGGVNIQYF
TRBJ2-1 TRBV7-9 CASSLNSGGYNEQFF
TRBJ2-1 TRBV19 CASSRGEGPYNEQFF
TRBJ1-2 TRBV28 CASTPGQGSNGYTF